These 19 T cell receptor beta chains were all obtained from the same sample, sequenced in a study of Ad26.COV2.S vaccination and SARS-CoV-2 variants. The repertoire was sequenced with immunoSEQ multiplex PCR; TCRdb's copy has only in-frame clones and lacks some. The sample records about 350,000 clones, 70% to 90% being singletons. Stated treatment: some 19 received Ad26.COV2.S at low or high dose, single or two shots; about 5 received placebo; per-sample allocation not given. On day 63 after the first injection, vaccine and placebo recipients gave samples. The specimen comprised peripheral blood, sampled in a trial of Ad26.COV2.S vaccine versus placebo. These receptors originate from a person between 18 and 59 years old who received the Ad26.COV2.S COVID-19 vaccine or a placebo.

This chain uses TRBV2 with TRBJ1-5, with 7 bases matching TRBD1. Germline V CDR1 and CDR2: SNHLY, FYNNEI. The trim removed 5 bases at V and 7 bases at J, leaving 11 bases unmatched. The length of the CDR3 is 15 residues. The CDR3 loop is CASSQEGGGWQPQHF. The CDR3 bases are TGTGCCAGCAGTCAAGAAGGAGGGGGCTGGCAGCCCCAGCATTTT.

The J gene is TRBJ1-2, the V gene TRBV18; D might be TRBD1 (5 bases). The length of the CDR3 is 13 residues. The V gene's germline CDR1 is KGHSH and CDR2 LQKENI. With 1 base removed from V and 3 bases from J, the gap between germline ends came to 6 bases. The CDR3 protein is CASSPQQDYGYTF. The CDR3 DNA follows: TGTGCCAGCTCACCACAACAGGACTATGGCTACACCTTC.

This chain joins TRBV9 and TRBJ2-2; the match to TRBD2 covers 9 bases. Germline CDR1 SGDLS, CDR2 YYNGEE. The CDR3 has 16 residues. Germline trimming cut 3 bases from V and 3 bases from J; bases unmatched to any gene: 6. CDR3 nucleotides: TGTGCCAGCAGCGCTACGGGACTAGCCTACACCGGGGAGCTGTTTTTT. Residues: CASSATGLAYTGELFF. Drawing the rest from reference TRBV9 and TRBJ2-2, the complete variable domain is DSGVTQTPKHLITATGQRVTLRCSPRSGDLSVYWYQQSLDQGLQFLIQYYNGEERAKGNILERFSAQQFPDLHSELNLSSLELGDSALYFCASSATGLAYTGELFFGEGSRLTVL.

The gene calls are TRBV24-1 and TRBJ2-1; 14 nucleotides line up with TRBD2. The CDR3 length is 16 residues. V shed 3 bases and J 7 bases; nucleotides not matched to a gene: 4. The germline CDR1 and CDR2 sequences are KGHDR and SFDVKD. The CDR3 loop is CATSDAGTSGRNEQFF. CDR3 sequence (DNA): TGTGCCACCAGTGATGCCGGGACTAGCGGGAGAAATGAGCAGTTCTTC.

Of note for this clone: This sample also contains other DNA sequences that code for the same CDR3. The chain joins TRBV5-6 to TRBJ2-3; D not certain. The V end lost 1 base, the J end lost 0 bases, and 3 bases lay between the germline ends. Germline loops: CDR1 SGHDT, CDR2 YYEEEE. The CDR3 loop spans 13 amino acids. The CDR3 loop is CASSLYSTDTQYF. For the CDR3, the DNA is TGTGCCAGCAGCTTGTATAGCACAGATACGCAGTATTTT.

The chain couples TRBV5-5 to TRBJ2-7; tentative D call: TRBD1 (5 bases). This CDR3 comprises 14 residues. CDR1 is SGHKS and CDR2 is YYEKEE in the germline V gene (reference sequence). Trimming took off 0 bases at V and 2 bases at J, with 9 bases between the two ends. The CDR3 bases are TGTGCCAGCAGCTTGGCCAGGGCTACCTACGAGCAGTACTTC. Its translation: CASSLARATYEQYF. The full variable domain, its missing parts supplied by reference TRBV5-5 and TRBJ2-7, is DAGVTQSPTHLIKTRGQQVTLRCSPISGHKSVSWYQQVLGQGPQFIFQYYEKEERGRGNFPDRFSARQFPNYSSELNVNALLLGDSALYLCASSLARATYEQYFGPGTRLTVT.

The chain links TRBV3-1 (or the pseudogene TRBV3-2) to TRBJ2-4; 8 bases align to TRBD2. Per the germline V gene, CDR1 is LGHDT and CDR2 is YNNKEL (reference sequence). V was clipped by 3 bases and J by 7 bases; unmatched bases: 5. This CDR3 comprises 14 residues. CDR3 bases: TGTGCCAGCAGCCAGCCGGGACTAGAGAACATTCAGTACTTC. Translating gives CASSQPGLENIQYF.

This chain connects TRBV6-4 to TRBJ1-4, with a possible D match to TRBD1 (6 bases). The CDR3 covers 19 residues. The germline V gene encodes CDR1 MRHNA and CDR2 SNTAGT. The ends were cut back, 0 bases at V and 7 bases at J, with 24 bases in the middle. This chain's CDR3 is CASSDSRIPGAGIGEKLFF. CDR3 sequence (DNA): TGTGCCAGCAGTGACTCTAGGATACCAGGGGCAGGGATCGGTGAAAAACTGTTTTTT.

The chain uses TRBV25-1 and TRBJ2-7; D is perhaps TRBD2 (6 bases). Germline V gene data show CDR1 as MGHDK and CDR2 as SYGVNS. The CDR3 length is 14 residues. Trimming left V 1 base short and J 1 base short, with 8 bases between. DNA of the CDR3: TGTGCCAGCAGTGAATCCGGGGGATCCTACGAGCAGTACTTC. It translates to CASSESGGSYEQYF.

The chain employs TRBV28 and TRBJ1-5, with 7 bases identical to TRBD1. This CDR3 spans 15 amino acids. The V gene end was trimmed by 3 bases and the J gene end by 3 bases; junction bases not matched to a gene: 5. Per the germline V gene, CDR1 is MDHEN and CDR2 is SYDVKM. In DNA form, the CDR3 reads TGTGCCAGCAGTTTCAGAGGGACAGTCAATCAGCCCCAGCATTTT. It yields the protein CASSFRGTVNQPQHF.

V usage is TRBV2 and J usage is TRBJ2-2, with a possible D match to TRBD2 (6 bases). Trimming took off 6 bases at V and 5 bases at J, with 16 bases between the two ends. The CDR3 consists of 15 residues. Germline lookup yields CDR1 SNHLY and CDR2 FYNNEI. DNA of the CDR3: TGTGCCAGCAGACTTCTATCGGGAGTTACCGGGGAGCTGTTTTTT. It specifies CASRLLSGVTGELFF. Full variable domain (missing parts from reference TRBV2 and TRBJ2-2): EPEVTQTPSHQVTQMGQEVILRCVPISNHLYFYWYRQILGQKVEFLVSFYNNEISEKSEIFDDQFSVERPDGSNFTLKIRSTKLEDSAMYFCASRLLSGVTGELFFGEGSRLTVL.

In this sample, this clone turned up a few times. The V and J genes are TRBV11-2 and TRBJ1-2; D perhaps matches TRBD1 (6 bases). Germline CDR1 is SGHAT and CDR2 is FQNNGV. Trimming took 1 base from V and 5 from J, leaving 17 bases between them. The CDR3 is made up of 16 amino acids. This CDR3 is CASSLGPGGARYGYTF. CDR3 nucleotide sequence: TGTGCCAGCAGCTTAGGCCCGGGGGGCGCGAGGTATGGCTACACCTTC.

The V call is TRBV4-1, the J call TRBJ2-7, with D perhaps matching TRBD2 (6 bases). The CDR3 runs 14 residues. V was shortened by 4 bases and J by 4 bases, with 14 bases between the two germline ends. Germline V gene data show CDR1 as MGHRA and CDR2 as YSYEKL. CDR3 loop: CASSLGWGEYEQYF. Written as DNA, the CDR3 is TGCGCCAGCAGCCTTGGCTGGGGGGAGTACGAGCAGTACTTC.

The J gene is TRBJ2-4, the V gene TRBV19; no clear D gene. The CDR3 has 16 residues. CDR1 is LNHDA and CDR2 is SQIVND in the germline V gene (reference sequence). V was cut by 1 base and J by 0 bases, with 10 bases left in between. DNA for the CDR3: TGTGCCAGTAGTATAGGCCCCGGAGAAGCCAAAAACATTCAGTACTTC. Translated, it gives CASSIGPGEAKNIQYF. Variable domain in full (rest from reference TRBV19 and TRBJ2-4): DGGITQSPKYLFRKEGQNVTLSCEQNLNHDAMYWYRQDPGQGLRLIYYSQIVNDFQKGDIAEGYSVSREKKESFPLTVTSAQKNPTAFYLCASSIGPGEAKNIQYFGAGTRLSVL.

The chain uses TRBV27 and TRBJ2-1, with TRBD2 as a possible D gene (6 bases). V was pared by 3 bases and J by 8 bases, with 11 bases between. This CDR3 comprises 13 residues. Germline CDR1 and CDR2: MNHEY and SMNVEV (reference sequence). This chain's CDR3 is CASSLGTSHEQFF. In DNA form, the CDR3 reads TGTGCCAGCAGTTTGGGAACTAGCCATGAGCAGTTCTTC.

This chain joins TRBV5-1 and TRBJ2-1, with D unclear. Trimming shortened V by 4 bases and J by 6 bases, and 11 bases separated the two germline ends. The CDR3 extends over 13 amino acids. The V gene's germline CDR1 is SGHRS and CDR2 YFSETQ. DNA for the CDR3: TGCGCCAGCAGCGTAGGACCGGCCAATGAGCAGTTCTTC. Translated, it gives CASSVGPANEQFF.

The V call is TRBV5-6, the J call TRBJ2-7, with 8 bases aligning to TRBD1. V lost 5 bases to trimming and J lost 3 bases; unmatched junction nucleotides: 7. This CDR3 region has 14 residues. CDR1 and CDR2 (germline): SGHDT, YYEEEE. The CDR3 sequence is CASRSTGQGYEQYF. The CDR3 nucleotides are TGTGCCAGCAGGTCCACTGGACAGGGCTACGAGCAGTACTTC.

V and J are TRBV29-1 and TRBJ1-6, with D possibly matching TRBD1 (6 bases). V lost 6 bases and J lost 12, with 18 bases in between. In germline, CDR1 is SQVTM, CDR2 ANQGSEA. The CDR3 has 13 residues. The CDR3 loop is CSVSDSNLLPLHF. The CDR3 DNA sequence: TGCAGCGTATCGGACAGTAATCTTTTACCCCTCCACTTT. Full variable domain (outside the CDR3, taken from reference TRBV29-1 and TRBJ1-6): SAVISQKPSRDICQRGTSLTIQCQVDSQVTMMFWYRQQPGQSLTLIATANQGSEATYESGFVIDKFPISRPNLTFSTLTVSNMSPEDSSIYLCSVSDSNLLPLHFGNGTRLTVT.

The genes are TRBV6-6 and TRBJ1-4; D is unclear. Trimming removed 1 base from V and 3 bases from J, with 9 bases in between. Germline CDR1 is MNHNY and CDR2 is SVGAGI (reference sequence). The CDR3 consists of 15 residues. CDR3 in DNA: TGTGCCAGCAGTTACTGGGCAGGTGCTAATGAAAAACTGTTTTTT. It translates to CASSYWAGANEKLFF.